In its sample, the clone carrying this T cell receptor (beta chain) was seen a few times. Its antigen is not known. Trimming shortened V by 5 bases and J by 6 bases, and 7 bases separated the two germline ends. Per germline, CDR1 PRHDT and CDR2 FYEKMQ (reference sequence). The CDR3 extends over 11 amino acids. This record comes from a study of blood T cells in healthy people across ages. Study-wide results and caveats: When one million T cells were used, diversity estimates were thought to be underestimates.

A second 7 to 11 cycle PCR used barcoded and J-beta primers. Every individual sample yielded 3 million or more paired-end reads (each containing CDR3). TCRdb ran MiXCR on the 5' RACE reads and lists one entry per CDR3 protein. The sample includes over a million distinct CDR3 sequences, 35% to 45% seen only once; the top ten take around 4%. The chain recombines TRBV13 with TRBJ1-2; D gene unclear. Sequences were obtained from blood. The sequence was collected from a woman younger than 35 in good health. The CDR3, as DNA: TGTGCCAGCAGCAATCAAAATGGCTACACCTTC. Protein: CASSNQNGYTF. The full variable domain, its missing parts supplied by reference TRBV13 and TRBJ1-2, is AAGVIQSPRHLIKEKRETATLKCYPIPRHDTVYWYQQGPGQDPQFLISFYEKMQSDKGSIPDRFSAQQFSDYHSELNMSSLELGDSALYFCASSNQNGYTFGSGTRLTVV.